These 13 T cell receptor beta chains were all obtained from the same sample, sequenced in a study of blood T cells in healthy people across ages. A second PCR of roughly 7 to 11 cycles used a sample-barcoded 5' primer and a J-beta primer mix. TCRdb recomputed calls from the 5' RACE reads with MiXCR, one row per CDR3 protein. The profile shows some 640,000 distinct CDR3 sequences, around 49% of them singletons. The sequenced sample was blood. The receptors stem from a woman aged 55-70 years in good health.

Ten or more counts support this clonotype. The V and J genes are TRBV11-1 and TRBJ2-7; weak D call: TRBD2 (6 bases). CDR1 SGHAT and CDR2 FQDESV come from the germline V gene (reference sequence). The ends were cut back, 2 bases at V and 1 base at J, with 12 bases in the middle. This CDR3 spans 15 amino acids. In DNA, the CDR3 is TGTGCCAGCAGCTTATGGGCGGGATCTTCCTACGAGCAGTACTTC. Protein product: CASSLWAGSSYEQYF.

The CDR3 sequence is CASSVRRMQETQYF. CDR3 nucleotide sequence: TGTGCCAGCAGCGTTCGAAGAATGCAAGAGACCCAGTACTTC. The V call is TRBV2, the J call TRBJ2-5; the D is unclear. The CDR3 consists of 14 residues. CDR1 SNHLY and CDR2 FYNNEI come from the germline V gene. V dropped 6 bases and J dropped 2 bases, with 13 bases sitting between them.

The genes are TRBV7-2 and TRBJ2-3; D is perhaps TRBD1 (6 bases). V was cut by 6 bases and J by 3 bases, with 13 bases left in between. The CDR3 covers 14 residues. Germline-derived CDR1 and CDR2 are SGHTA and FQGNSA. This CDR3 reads CASSQGSRTDTQYF. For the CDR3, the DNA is TGTGCCAGCAGTCAGGGGAGCCGTACAGATACGCAGTATTTT.

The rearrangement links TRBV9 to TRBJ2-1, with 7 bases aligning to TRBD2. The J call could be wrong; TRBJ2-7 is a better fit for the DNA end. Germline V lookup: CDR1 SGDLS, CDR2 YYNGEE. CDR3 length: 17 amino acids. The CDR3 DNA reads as TGTGCCAGCAGCGTAGTGGGCGGGAGAGGCGGTTACAATGAGCAGTACTTC. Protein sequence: CASSVVGGRGGYNEQYF.

The DNA of the CDR3 is TGTGCCAGCAGCCCCTGGGCAGGGGATTCGGAAGAGCAGTACTTC. Translated: CASSPWAGDSEEQYF. The chain has TRBV6-2 or TRBV6-3 and TRBJ2-5, with a tentative D call TRBD1 (6 bases). Germline V gene sequence: CDR1 MNHEY, CDR2 SVGEGT. Trimming removed 6 bases at V and 11 bases at J, with 25 bases between. This CDR3 has 15 amino acids.

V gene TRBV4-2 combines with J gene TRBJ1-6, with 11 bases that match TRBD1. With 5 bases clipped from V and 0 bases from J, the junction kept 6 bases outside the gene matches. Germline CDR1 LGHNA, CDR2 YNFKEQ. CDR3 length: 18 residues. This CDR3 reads CASSSGQGGHSYNSPLHF. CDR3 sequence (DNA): TGTGCCAGCAGCTCGGGACAGGGGGGACACTCCTATAATTCACCCCTCCACTTT.

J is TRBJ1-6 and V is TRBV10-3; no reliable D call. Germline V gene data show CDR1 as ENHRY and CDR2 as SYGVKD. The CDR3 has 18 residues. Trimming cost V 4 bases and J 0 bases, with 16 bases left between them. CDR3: CAISVEGSSSSYNSPLHF. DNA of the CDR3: TGTGCCATCAGTGTAGAGGGATCCTCCAGCTCCTATAATTCACCCCTCCACTTT.

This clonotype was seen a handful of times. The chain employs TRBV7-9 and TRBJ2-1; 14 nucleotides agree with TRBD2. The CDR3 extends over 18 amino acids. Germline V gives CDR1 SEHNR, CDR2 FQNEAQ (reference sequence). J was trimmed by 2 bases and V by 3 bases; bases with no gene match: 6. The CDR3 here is CASSLTGTSGSTYNEQFF. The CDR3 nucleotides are TGTGCCAGCAGCTTGACCGGGACTAGCGGGAGCACCTACAATGAGCAGTTCTTC.

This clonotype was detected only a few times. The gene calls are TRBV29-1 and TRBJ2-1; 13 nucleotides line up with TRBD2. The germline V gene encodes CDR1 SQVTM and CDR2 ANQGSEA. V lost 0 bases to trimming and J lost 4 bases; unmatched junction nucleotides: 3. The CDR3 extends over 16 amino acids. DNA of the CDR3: TGCAGCGTTGAAGAGGGACTAGCGGGATCATACAATGAGCAGTTCTTC. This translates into CSVEEGLAGSYNEQFF.

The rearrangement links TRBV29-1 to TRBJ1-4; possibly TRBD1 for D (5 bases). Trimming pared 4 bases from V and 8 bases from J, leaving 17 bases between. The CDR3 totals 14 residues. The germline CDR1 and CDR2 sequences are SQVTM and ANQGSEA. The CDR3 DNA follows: TGCAGCGTTGTAGGTGTGGGGCGCGGGGAAAAACTGTTTTTT. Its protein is CSVVGVGRGEKLFF.

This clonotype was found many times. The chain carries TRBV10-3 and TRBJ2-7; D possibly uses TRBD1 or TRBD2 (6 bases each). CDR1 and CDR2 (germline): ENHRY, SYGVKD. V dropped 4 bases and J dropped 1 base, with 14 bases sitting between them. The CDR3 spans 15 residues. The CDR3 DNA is TGTGCCATCAGTGTCGGGGGCGCAGGGTCCTACGAGCAGTACTTC. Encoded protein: CAISVGGAGSYEQYF.

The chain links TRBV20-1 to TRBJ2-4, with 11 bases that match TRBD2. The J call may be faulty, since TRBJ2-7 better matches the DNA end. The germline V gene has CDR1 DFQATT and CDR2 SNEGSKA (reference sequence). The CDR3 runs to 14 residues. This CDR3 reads CSARDETSGVEQYF. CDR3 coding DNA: TGCAGTGCTAGAGACGAGACTAGCGGGGTCGAGCAGTACTTC.

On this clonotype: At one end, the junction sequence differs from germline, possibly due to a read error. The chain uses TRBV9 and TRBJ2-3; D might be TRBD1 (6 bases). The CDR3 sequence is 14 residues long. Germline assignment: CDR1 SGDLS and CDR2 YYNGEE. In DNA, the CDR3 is TGTGCCAGCAGCGTCAGGGGCCGCACAGATGCGCAGTATTTT. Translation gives CASSVRGRTDAQYF.